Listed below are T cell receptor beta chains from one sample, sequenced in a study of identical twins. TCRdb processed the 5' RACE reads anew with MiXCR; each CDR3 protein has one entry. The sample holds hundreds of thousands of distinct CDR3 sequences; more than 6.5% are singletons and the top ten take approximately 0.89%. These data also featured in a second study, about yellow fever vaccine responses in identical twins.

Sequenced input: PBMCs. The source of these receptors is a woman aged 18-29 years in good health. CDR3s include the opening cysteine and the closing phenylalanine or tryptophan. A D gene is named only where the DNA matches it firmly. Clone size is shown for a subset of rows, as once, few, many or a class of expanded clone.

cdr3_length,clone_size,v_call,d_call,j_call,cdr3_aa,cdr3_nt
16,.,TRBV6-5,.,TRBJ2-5,CASSYSITRAQETQYF,TGTGCCAGCAGTTACTCGATTACCAGGGCCCAAGAGACCCAGTACTTC
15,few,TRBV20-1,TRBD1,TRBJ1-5,CSARDQTGGEQPQHF,TGCAGTGCTAGAGATCAGACAGGGGGAGAGCAGCCCCAGCATTTT
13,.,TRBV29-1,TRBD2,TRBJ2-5,CSVEDGGGETQYF,TGCAGCGTTGAAGATGGGGGGGGAGAGACCCAGTACTTC
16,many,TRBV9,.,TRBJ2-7,CASSVNGQLYGVEQYF,TGTGCCAGCAGCGTAAATGGACAGCTATACGGCGTCGAGCAGTACTTC
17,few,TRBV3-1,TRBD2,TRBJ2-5,CASSQLGTSGGRETQYF,TGTGCCAGCAGCCAACTAGGGACTAGCGGGGGTCGAGAGACCCAGTACTTC
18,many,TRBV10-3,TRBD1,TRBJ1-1,CAISEGGTGGFMNTEAFF,TGTGCCATCAGTGAAGGGGGTACAGGGGGCTTTATGAACACTGAAGCTTTCTTT
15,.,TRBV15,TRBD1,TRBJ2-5,CATSRGQGRVETQYF,TGTGCCACCAGCAGAGGACAGGGGAGAGTAGAGACCCAGTACTTC
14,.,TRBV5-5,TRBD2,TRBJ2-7,CAWSGGPSVYEQYF,TGTGCCTGGAGCGGGGGCCCTTCCGTCTACGAGCAGTACTTC
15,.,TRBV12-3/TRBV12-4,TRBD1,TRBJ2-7,CASSSGRDRAYEQYF,TGTGCCAGCAGTTCGGGCCGGGACAGGGCCTACGAGCAGTACTTC
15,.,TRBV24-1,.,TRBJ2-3,CATSEGRVGADTQYF,TGTGCCACCAGTGAGGGCAGGGTAGGGGCAGATACGCAGTATTTT
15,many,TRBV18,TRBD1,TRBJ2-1,CASSPRDRGRNEQFF,TGTGCCAGCTCACCGAGGGACAGGGGACGAAATGAGCAGTTCTTC
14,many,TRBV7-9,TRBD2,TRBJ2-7,CASSSPGLAYEQYF,TGTGCCAGCAGCTCGCCGGGACTAGCCTACGAGCAGTACTTC
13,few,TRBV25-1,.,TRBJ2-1,CASSPPGDNEQFF,TGTGCCAGTTCCCCACCGGGGGACAATGAGCAGTTCTTC
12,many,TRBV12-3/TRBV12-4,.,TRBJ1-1,CASRMDPGEAFF,TGTGCCAGCCGCATGGATCCGGGTGAAGCTTTCTTT
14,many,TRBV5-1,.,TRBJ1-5,CASSLAGSGQPQHF,TGCGCCAGCAGCTTGGCAGGGAGTGGTCAGCCCCAGCATTTT
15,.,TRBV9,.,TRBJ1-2,CASSVGVIGSYGYTF,TGTGCCAGCAGCGTAGGGGTCATCGGATCCTATGGCTACACCTTC
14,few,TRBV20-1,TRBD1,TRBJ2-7,CSAHDNRGSYEQYF,TGCAGTGCTCACGACAACAGGGGTTCCTACGAGCAGTACTTC
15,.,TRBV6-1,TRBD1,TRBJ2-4,CASSPSGGFQNIQYF,TGTGCCAGCAGTCCGTCAGGGGGCTTTCAAAACATTCAGTACTTC
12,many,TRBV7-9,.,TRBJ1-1,CASSLTGGAAFF,TGTGCCAGCAGCTTAACAGGAGGGGCAGCTTTCTTT
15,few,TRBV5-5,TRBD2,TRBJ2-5,CASSQLAGGGETQYF,TGTGCCAGCAGCCAACTAGCGGGAGGAGGAGAGACCCAGTACTTC
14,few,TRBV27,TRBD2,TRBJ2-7,CASSELAGVREQYF,TGTGCCAGCAGTGAGCTAGCGGGAGTTCGTGAGCAGTACTTC
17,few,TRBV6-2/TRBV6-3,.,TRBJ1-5,CASLEAGRGYSNQPQHF,TGTGCCAGCCTGGAGGCAGGACGAGGTTATAGCAATCAGCCCCAGCATTTT
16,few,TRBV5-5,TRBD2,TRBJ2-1,CASSLASRELYNEQFF,TGTGCCAGCAGCTTGGCCTCGCGGGAGTTATACAATGAGCAGTTCTTC
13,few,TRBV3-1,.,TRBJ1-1,CASSHRGTDWAFF,TGTGCCAGCAGCCATCGAGGGACCGACTGGGCTTTCTTT
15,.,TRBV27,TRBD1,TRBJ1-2,CASSPSDRGAPGYTF,TGTGCCAGCAGTCCCTCGGACAGGGGCGCTCCCGGCTACACCTTC
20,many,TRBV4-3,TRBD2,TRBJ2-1,CASSQFPSGGITSSYNEQFF,TGCGCCAGCAGCCAATTCCCTAGCGGAGGGATTACAAGCTCCTACAATGAGCAGTTCTTC
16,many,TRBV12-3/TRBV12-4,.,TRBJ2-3,CASSLGGPSGTDTQYF,TGTGCCAGCAGTTTGGGTGGGCCCTCCGGCACAGATACGCAGTATTTT
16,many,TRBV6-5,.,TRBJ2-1,CASTLSIGGAGNEQFF,TGTGCCAGCACTCTATCGATTGGGGGCGCAGGGAATGAGCAGTTCTTC
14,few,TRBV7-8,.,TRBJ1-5,CASSRSPGNQPHHF,TGTGCCAGCAGCCGTAGCCCCGGCAATCAGCCCCACCATTTT
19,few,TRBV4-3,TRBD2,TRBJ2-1,CASSPKPAGSGISNNEQFF,TGCGCCAGCAGCCCTAAACCGGCCGGTAGCGGGATTTCAAACAATGAGCAGTTCTTC